What follows are 4 T cell receptor beta chains derived from one specimen sequenced in a study of blood T cell repertoires in COVID-19. TCRdb's table, derived via immunoSEQ multiplex PCR, lists solely in-frame clones and lacks some. The table has tens of thousands of clones, more than 85% seen once. Material: PBMCs or T cells enriched from blood (not recorded which). These TCRs come from a woman in her forties or fifties who had recovered from COVID-19.

This chain joins TRBV25-1 and TRBJ1-2; tentatively, D is TRBD1 (6 bases). This CDR3 has 14 residues. The germline V and J ends were trimmed by 3 bases and 4 bases, with 12 bases remaining between them. Germline CDR1 is MGHDK and CDR2 is SYGVNS. The CDR3 DNA follows: TGTGCCAGCAGTGACCCCAGGGGTGGCTATGGCTACACCTTC. Translating gives CASSDPRGGYGYTF.

The chain joins TRBV28 to TRBJ2-2; D remains ambiguous. Germline V CDR1 and CDR2: MDHEN, SYDVKM. The CDR3 runs to 8 residues. The CDR3 is CVTGELFF. The CDR3 nucleotides are TGTGTAACCGGGGAGCTGTTTTTT. Variable domain in full (rest from reference TRBV28 and TRBJ2-2): DVKVTQSSRYLVKRTGEKVFLECVQDMDHENMFWYRQDPGLGLRLIYFSYDVKMKEKGDIPEGYSVSREKKERFSLILESASTNQTSMYLCVTGELFFGEGSRLTVL.

DNA for the CDR3: TGCAGCGTTGAGGACAGGGGGCCGACCGGGGGCACTGAAGCTTTCTTT. Protein product: CSVEDRGPTGGTEAFF. The chain has TRBV29-1 and TRBJ1-1; 11 positions match TRBD1. Per germline, CDR1 SQVTM and CDR2 ANQGSEA. The CDR3 runs to 16 residues. Trimming cost V 3 bases and J 4 bases; bases outside gene matches: 10. Supplemented by reference TRBV29-1 and TRBJ1-1, the full variable domain reads SAVISQKPSRDICQRGTSLTIQCQVDSQVTMMFWYRQQPGQSLTLIATANQGSEATYESGFVIDKFPISRPNLTFSTLTVSNMSPEDSSIYLCSVEDRGPTGGTEAFFGQGTRLTVV.

V usage is TRBV2 and J usage is TRBJ2-3, with TRBD1 as a possible D gene (6 bases). The CDR3 extends over 16 amino acids. CDR1 and CDR2 from the germline V gene are SNHLY and FYNNEI. V lost 5 bases and J lost 1, with 16 bases in between. Here the CDR3 DNA reads TGTGCCAGCAGTCACCTACAGGGCTTTGGCACAGATACGCAGTATTTT. Residues: CASSHLQGFGTDTQYF. Full variable domain (missing parts from reference TRBV2 and TRBJ2-3): EPEVTQTPSHQVTQMGQEVILRCVPISNHLYFYWYRQILGQKVEFLVSFYNNEISEKSEIFDDQFSVERPDGSNFTLKIRSTKLEDSAMYFCASSHLQGFGTDTQYFGPGTRLTVL.